Shown below are 28 T cell receptor beta chains from a single sample sequenced in a study of control samples from healthy donors and cancer patients. Measured with immunoSEQ multiplex PCR; TCRdb has only the in-frame clones, and not every one. The sample holds 75,000 to 95,000 clones, over 75% seen once. Input material: blood. These receptors were taken from a woman between 18 and 29 years old in good health.

The rearrangement uses TRBV5-1 and TRBJ1-1; 10 bases match TRBD1. CDR1 is SGHRS, CDR2 YFSETQ, per germline. This CDR3 spans 15 amino acids. V lost 3 bases, J lost 3 bases, and 5 bases stayed unmatched. The CDR3 nucleotides are TGCGCCAGCAGCTGGAAGGGACAGGGGTACACTGAAGCTTTCTTT. Protein product: CASSWKGQGYTEAFF. The full variable domain, with the rest looked up from reference TRBV5-1 and TRBJ1-1, is KAGVTQTPRYLIKTRGQQVTLSCSPISGHRSVSWYQQTPGQGLQFLFEYFSETQRNKGNFPGRFSGRQFSNSRSEMNVSTLELGDSALYLCASSWKGQGYTEAFFGQGTRLTVV.

The rearrangement joins TRBV15 to TRBJ1-2; maybe TRBD1 (6 bases). The V end lost 3 bases, the J end lost 10 bases, and 15 bases lay between the germline ends. This CDR3 contains 13 residues. From germline, CDR1 is LNHNV and CDR2 YYDKDF (reference sequence). Here the CDR3 DNA reads TGTGCCACCAGCAGGGGAAAGGACAGCTTCTACACCTTC. Its protein product is CATSRGKDSFYTF.

This clone was detected once. This rearrangement joins TRBV5-1 to TRBJ1-1, with 7 bases aligning to TRBD1. The CDR3 loop spans 15 amino acids. CDR1 is SGHRS and CDR2 is YFSETQ in the germline V gene. V shed 2 bases, J shed 0 bases, and the junction held 4 bases outside the gene matches. DNA of the CDR3: TGCGCCAGCAGCTTCCGGACAGGCATGAACACTGAAGCTTTCTTT. It is translated as CASSFRTGMNTEAFF.

The chain carries TRBV5-6 and TRBJ1-5; D gene uncertain. Between the trimmed V and J ends, which lost 1 base and 0 bases, there was a span of 17 bases. The length of the CDR3 is 18 residues. Germline-derived CDR1 and CDR2 are SGHDT and YYEEEE. This CDR3 reads CASSLHGSPAGSNQPQHF. The CDR3 DNA reads as TGTGCCAGCAGCTTGCATGGGAGCCCCGCGGGTAGCAATCAGCCCCAGCATTTT.

The J gene is TRBJ1-4, the V gene TRBV15, with D hard to call. The CDR3 has 17 residues. Trimming cost V 3 bases and J 0 bases, with 14 bases left between them. Germline CDR1 is LNHNV and CDR2 is YYDKDF (reference sequence). In DNA, the CDR3 is TGTGCCACCAGCAGTGACGAAACGGGCTCAACTAATGAAAAACTGTTTTTT. As protein: CATSSDETGSTNEKLFF.

The chain joins TRBV29-1 to TRBJ2-1; the D gene could be TRBD1 or TRBD2 (5 bases each). Trimming took off 8 bases at V and 5 bases at J, with 10 bases between the two ends. Germline V lookup: CDR1 SQVTM, CDR2 ANQGSEA. The CDR3 totals 11 residues. CDR3 nucleotide sequence: TGCAGCTGGGTGGGGGACAATGAGCAGTTCTTC. Its protein is CSWVGDNEQFF.

The V and J genes are TRBV5-1 and TRBJ1-1; D not certain. The CDR3 loop spans 12 amino acids. The V end lost 0 bases, the J end lost 7 bases, and 7 bases lay between the germline ends. In germline, CDR1 is SGHRS, CDR2 YFSETQ. The CDR3 coding sequence is TGCGCCAGCAGCTTGGTTGGGATTGAAGCTTTCTTT. It encodes CASSLVGIEAFF. Full variable domain (remainder filled in from reference TRBV5-1 and TRBJ1-1): KAGVTQTPRYLIKTRGQQVTLSCSPISGHRSVSWYQQTPGQGLQFLFEYFSETQRNKGNFPGRFSGRQFSNSRSEMNVSTLELGDSALYLCASSLVGIEAFFGQGTRLTVV.

The chain combines TRBV5-1 with TRBJ1-1, with 8 bases lining up with TRBD1. The CDR3 covers 13 residues. V was clipped by 4 bases and J by 4 bases; unmatched bases: 3. From germline, CDR1 is SGHRS and CDR2 YFSETQ. For the CDR3, the DNA is TGCGCCAGCAGCCGACAGGGGAGCACTGAAGCTTTCTTT. Residues: CASSRQGSTEAFF.

The chain recombines TRBV11-1 with TRBJ1-2; TRBD1 matches at 7 bases. The CDR3 consists of 15 residues. Looked up from germline, CDR1 is SGHAT and CDR2 is FQDESV (reference sequence). V lost 3 bases to trimming and J lost 3 bases; unmatched junction nucleotides: 7. The CDR3 nucleotides are TGTGCCAGCAGCTTCATTGGACAGGCGGACTATGGCTACACCTTC. Translation gives CASSFIGQADYGYTF.

The count of this clone is one. The DNA for the CDR3 is TGTGCCAGCCAGGGTCTCCGCACCGGGGAGCTGTTTTTT. Translated: CASQGLRTGELFF. The chain couples TRBV6-5 to TRBJ2-2; a weak D match, TRBD1 (5 bases). The V gene's germline CDR1 is MNHEY and CDR2 SVGAGI. V was shortened by 8 bases and J by 4 bases, with 11 bases between the two germline ends. The CDR3 sequence is 13 residues long.

The rearrangement uses TRBV27 and TRBJ1-6; 7 positions match TRBD1. Germline V CDR1 and CDR2: MNHEY, SMNVEV (reference sequence). The CDR3 spans 14 residues. With 2 bases clipped from V and 9 bases from J, the junction kept 4 bases outside the gene matches. The CDR3 DNA follows: TGTGCCAGCAGTTTACACAGGGGAGTTTCACCCCTCCACTTT. Translating gives CASSLHRGVSPLHF.

The chain has TRBV7-9 and TRBJ1-4, with TRBD1 as a possible D gene (6 bases). CDR1 is SEHNR, CDR2 FQNEAQ, per germline (reference sequence). V was clipped by 5 bases and J by 8 bases, with 15 bases between them. The CDR3 has 14 residues. The CDR3 region has the DNA TGTGCCAGCAGCCCCGAGGGGGTTAACGAAAAACTGTTTTTT. Translated: CASSPEGVNEKLFF.

The rearrangement joins TRBV4-1 to TRBJ2-5; D is possibly TRBD2 (6 bases). Germline lookup yields CDR1 MGHRA and CDR2 YSYEKL. V lost 4 bases to trimming and J lost 2 bases, with 11 bases between them. The CDR3 length is 14 residues. The CDR3 sequence: CASSLGLTQETQYF. The CDR3 DNA is TGCGCCAGCAGCCTGGGACTTACACAAGAGACCCAGTACTTC.

The chain has TRBV4-1 and TRBJ1-4, with D perhaps matching TRBD1 (6 bases). The V gene's germline CDR1 is MGHRA and CDR2 YSYEKL. The V end was cut by 5 bases, the J end by 3 bases, with 13 bases between. The CDR3 is 15 amino acids. CDR3 in DNA: TGCGCCAGCAGCTCCACAGGGAACGCTAATGAAAAACTGTTTTTT. The encoded protein is CASSSTGNANEKLFF.

The chain couples TRBV11-2 to TRBJ1-2; D is possibly TRBD1 (6 bases). Germline values: CDR1 SGHAT, CDR2 FQNNGV. Trimming pared 2 bases from V and 8 bases from J, leaving 15 bases between. The length of the CDR3 is 14 residues. The CDR3 loop is CASSLRGAGAGYTF. The CDR3, as DNA: TGTGCCAGCAGCTTAAGAGGGGCAGGGGCGGGCTACACCTTC. Full variable domain (rest looked up from reference TRBV11-2 and TRBJ1-2): EAGVAQSPRYKIIEKRQSVAFWCNPISGHATLYWYQQILGQGPKLLIQFQNNGVVDDSQLPKDRFSAERLKGVDSTLKIQPAKLEDSAVYLCASSLRGAGAGYTFGSGTRLTVV.

As concerns this clone: A much larger clone differs by one base, so this may be a read error. Within the sample, other DNA sequences also encode this same CDR3. The chain has TRBV11-2 and TRBJ2-7, with D tentatively TRBD1 or TRBD2 (6 bases each). This CDR3 is built from 15 residues. Germline V lookup: CDR1 SGHAT, CDR2 FQNNGV. CDR3 bases: TGTGCCAGCAGCTTAGGGGAGGACAGCTCCTACGAGCAGTACTTT. It translates to CASSLGEDSSYEQYF. The full variable domain, completed using reference TRBV11-2 and TRBJ2-7, is EAGVAQSPRYKIIEKRQSVAFWCNPISGHATLYWYQQILGQGPKLLIQFQNNGVVDDSQLPKDRFSAERLKGVDSTLKIQPAKLEDSAVYLCASSLGEDSSYEQYFGPGTRLTVT.

CDR3: CASSGQGATNEKLFF. CDR3 sequence (DNA): TGTGCCAGCAGCGGACAGGGGGCAACTAATGAAAAACTGTTTTTT. The chain combines TRBV7-9 with TRBJ1-4; 10 positions match TRBD1. The V and J ends lost 5 bases and 0 bases, in that order; junction bases with no gene match: 0. The CDR3 covers 15 residues. Germline V gene data show CDR1 as SEHNR and CDR2 as FQNEAQ (reference sequence). Variable domain in full (rest from reference TRBV7-9 and TRBJ1-4): DTGVSQNPRHKITKRGQNVTFRCDPISEHNRLYWYRQTLGQGPEFLTYFQNEAQLEKSRLLSDRFSAERPKGSFSTLEIQRTEQGDSAMYLCASSGQGATNEKLFFGSGTQLSVL.

The chain carries TRBV6-5 and TRBJ1-3, with unresolved D. V was shortened by 6 bases and J by 0 bases, with 6 bases between the two germline ends. The germline CDR1 and CDR2 sequences are MNHEY and SVGAGI. This CDR3 is 13 amino acids long. CDR3 nucleotide sequence: TGTGCCAGCAGCGAGGGCTCTGGAAACACCATATATTTT. This sequence encodes CASSEGSGNTIYF.

The V gene is TRBV3-1 (or the pseudogene TRBV3-2), the J gene TRBJ2-3, with TRBD2 matching 9 bases. Unmatched junction bases numbered 20, after V lost 0 bases and J lost 7 bases. Germline-derived CDR1 and CDR2 are LGHDT and YNNKEL (reference sequence). This CDR3 is built from 20 residues. The CDR3 coding sequence is TGTGCCAGCAGCCAAGAGTTAATAGCGGGGGCCCGATACGAGTGGAATACGCAGTATTTT. Amino acid sequence: CASSQELIAGARYEWNTQYF.

The table lists this clone with a few counts. This rearrangement joins TRBV12-3 or TRBV12-4 to TRBJ1-2; D uncertain. The V and J ends lost 4 bases and 8 bases respectively, with 5 bases between them. The CDR3 length is 10 residues. The CDR3 region is CASSWEGYTF. CDR3 coding DNA: TGTGCCAGCAGTTGGGAAGGCTACACCTTC.

The chain combines TRBV14 with TRBJ2-1, with no clear D. The germline CDR1 and CDR2 sequences are SGHDN and FVKESK. V dropped 1 base and J dropped 7 bases, with 11 bases sitting between them. CDR3 length: 14 amino acids. The CDR3 loop reads CASSQAEQWNEQFF. The CDR3 bases are TGTGCCAGCAGCCAAGCCGAACAGTGGAATGAGCAGTTCTTC.

The chain joins TRBV9 to TRBJ2-3; 9 nucleotides agree with TRBD2. CDR3 length: 16 amino acids. Trimming took 0 bases from V and 2 from J; bases not matched to a gene: 4. CDR1 and CDR2 (germline): SGDLS, YYNGEE. The CDR3 nucleotides are TGTGCCAGCAGCGTAGGACTAGCGGCTTACACAGATACGCAGTATTTT. Its protein product is CASSVGLAAYTDTQYF. Using reference TRBV9 and TRBJ2-3 for the parts outside the CDR3, the full variable domain is DSGVTQTPKHLITATGQRVTLRCSPRSGDLSVYWYQQSLDQGLQFLIQYYNGEERAKGNILERFSAQQFPDLHSELNLSSLELGDSALYFCASSVGLAAYTDTQYFGPGTRLTVL.

CDR3 DNA: TGCGCCAGCAGCGACAGGGCCCAAGAGACCCAGTACTTC. Encoded protein: CASSDRAQETQYF. The chain employs TRBV4-1 and TRBJ2-5; TRBD1 matches 7 bases. The trim removed 5 bases at V and 1 base at J, leaving 1 base unmatched. Per germline, CDR1 MGHRA and CDR2 YSYEKL. This CDR3 is 13 amino acids long.

The rearrangement links TRBV3-1 (or the pseudogene TRBV3-2) to TRBJ2-2, with 11 bases lining up with TRBD2. The CDR3 is 14 amino acids. V was clipped by 11 bases and J by 1 base; unmatched bases: 3. From germline, CDR1 is LGHDT and CDR2 YNNKEL (reference sequence). The DNA for the CDR3 is TGTGCCGCTGGACTAGCGGGGAACACCGGGGAGCTGTTTTTT. Protein product: CAAGLAGNTGELFF.

The chain joins TRBV27 to TRBJ1-1; 10 bases match TRBD1. This CDR3 has 14 amino acids. Unmatched junction bases numbered 10, after V lost 4 bases and J lost 11 bases. The germline V gene encodes CDR1 MNHEY and CDR2 SMNVEV (reference sequence). DNA for the CDR3: TGTGCCAGCAGTTCCGGGACAGGGGCAGGTCGGGCTTTCTTT. Translation gives CASSSGTGAGRAFF.

The CDR3 DNA is TGCGCCAGCAGCCGACTTAGCGGGGATCTCTTGACCTACGAGCAGTACTTC. Translation: CASSRLSGDLLTYEQYF. This sequence joins TRBV4-1 and TRBJ2-7; TRBD2 aligns across 8 bases. Germline assignment: CDR1 MGHRA and CDR2 YSYEKL. The CDR3 consists of 17 residues. J lost 2 bases, V lost 4 bases, and 13 bases had no gene match.

The chain carries TRBV5-1 and TRBJ1-1; no clear D gene. This CDR3 comprises 14 residues. Looked up from germline, CDR1 is SGHRS and CDR2 is YFSETQ. The V gene lost 3 bases and the J gene lost 10 bases, with 19 bases spanning the gap. The CDR3 reads CASSSGGGTFRAFF. CDR3 nucleotide sequence: TGCGCCAGCAGCTCCGGCGGCGGAACCTTCAGAGCTTTCTTT.

The chain carries TRBV7-8 and TRBJ2-7; possible D gene TRBD1, 5 bases. Germline V CDR1 and CDR2: SGHVS, FQNEAQ. This CDR3 has 15 residues. V lost 4 bases and J 0 bases, leaving 13 bases between the germline ends. Here the CDR3 DNA reads TGTGCCAGCAGCTGGGGCACCCGAGCCTCCTACGAGCAGTACTTC. Its protein is CASSWGTRASYEQYF.